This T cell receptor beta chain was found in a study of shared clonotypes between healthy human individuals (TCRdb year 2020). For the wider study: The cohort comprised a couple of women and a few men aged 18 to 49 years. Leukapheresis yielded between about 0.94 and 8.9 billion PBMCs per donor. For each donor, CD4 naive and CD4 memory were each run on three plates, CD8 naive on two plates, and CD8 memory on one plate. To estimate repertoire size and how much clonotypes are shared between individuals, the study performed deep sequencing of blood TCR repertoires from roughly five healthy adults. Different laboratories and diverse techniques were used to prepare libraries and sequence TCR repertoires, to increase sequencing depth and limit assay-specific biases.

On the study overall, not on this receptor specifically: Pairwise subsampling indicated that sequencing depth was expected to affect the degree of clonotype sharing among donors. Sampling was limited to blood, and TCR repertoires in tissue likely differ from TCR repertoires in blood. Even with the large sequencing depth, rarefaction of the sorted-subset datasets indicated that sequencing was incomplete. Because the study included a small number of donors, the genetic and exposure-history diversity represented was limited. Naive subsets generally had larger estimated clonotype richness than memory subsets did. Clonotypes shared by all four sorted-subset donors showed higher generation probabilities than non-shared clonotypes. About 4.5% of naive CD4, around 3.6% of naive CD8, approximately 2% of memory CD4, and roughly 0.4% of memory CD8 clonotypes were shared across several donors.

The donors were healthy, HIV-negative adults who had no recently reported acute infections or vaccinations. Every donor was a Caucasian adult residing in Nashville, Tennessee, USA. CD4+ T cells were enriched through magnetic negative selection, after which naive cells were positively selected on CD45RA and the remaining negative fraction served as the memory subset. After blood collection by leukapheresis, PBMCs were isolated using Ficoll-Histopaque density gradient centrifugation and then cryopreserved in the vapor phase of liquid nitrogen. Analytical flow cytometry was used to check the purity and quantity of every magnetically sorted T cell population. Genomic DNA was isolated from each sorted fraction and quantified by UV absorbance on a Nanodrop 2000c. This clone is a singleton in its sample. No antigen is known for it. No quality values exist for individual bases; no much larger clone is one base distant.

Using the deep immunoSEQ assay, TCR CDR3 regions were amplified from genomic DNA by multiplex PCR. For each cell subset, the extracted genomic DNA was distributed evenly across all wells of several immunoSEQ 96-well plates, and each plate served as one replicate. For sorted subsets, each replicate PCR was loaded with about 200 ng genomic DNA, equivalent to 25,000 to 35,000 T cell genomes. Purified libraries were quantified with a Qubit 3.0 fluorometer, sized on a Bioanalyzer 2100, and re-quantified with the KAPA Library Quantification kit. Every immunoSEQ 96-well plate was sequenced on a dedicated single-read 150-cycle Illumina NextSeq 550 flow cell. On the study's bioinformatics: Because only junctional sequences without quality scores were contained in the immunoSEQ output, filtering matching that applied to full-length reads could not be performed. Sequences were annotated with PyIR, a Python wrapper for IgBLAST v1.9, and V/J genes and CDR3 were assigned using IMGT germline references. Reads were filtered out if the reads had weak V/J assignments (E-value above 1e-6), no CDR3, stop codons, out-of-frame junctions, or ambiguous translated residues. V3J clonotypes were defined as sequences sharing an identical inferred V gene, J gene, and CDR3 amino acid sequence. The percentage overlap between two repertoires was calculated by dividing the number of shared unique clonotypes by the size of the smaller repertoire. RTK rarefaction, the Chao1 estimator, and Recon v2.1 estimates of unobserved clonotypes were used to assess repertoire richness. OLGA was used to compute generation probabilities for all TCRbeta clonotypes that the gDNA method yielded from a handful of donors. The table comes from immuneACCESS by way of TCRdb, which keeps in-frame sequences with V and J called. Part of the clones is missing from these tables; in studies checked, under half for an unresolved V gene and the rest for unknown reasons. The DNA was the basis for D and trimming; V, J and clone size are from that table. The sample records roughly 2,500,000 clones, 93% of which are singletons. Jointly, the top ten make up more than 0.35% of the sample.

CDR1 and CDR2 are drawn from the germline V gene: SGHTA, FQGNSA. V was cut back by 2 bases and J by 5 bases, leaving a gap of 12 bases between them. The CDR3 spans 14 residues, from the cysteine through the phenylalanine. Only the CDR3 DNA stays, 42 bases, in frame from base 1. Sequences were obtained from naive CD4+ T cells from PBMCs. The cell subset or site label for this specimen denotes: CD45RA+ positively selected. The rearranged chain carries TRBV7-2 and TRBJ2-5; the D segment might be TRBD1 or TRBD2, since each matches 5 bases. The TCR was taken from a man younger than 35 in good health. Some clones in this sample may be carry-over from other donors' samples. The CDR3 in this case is CASSLYGGDETQYF. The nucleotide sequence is TGTGCCAGCAGCTTATATGGGGGAGACGAGACCCAGTACTTC.